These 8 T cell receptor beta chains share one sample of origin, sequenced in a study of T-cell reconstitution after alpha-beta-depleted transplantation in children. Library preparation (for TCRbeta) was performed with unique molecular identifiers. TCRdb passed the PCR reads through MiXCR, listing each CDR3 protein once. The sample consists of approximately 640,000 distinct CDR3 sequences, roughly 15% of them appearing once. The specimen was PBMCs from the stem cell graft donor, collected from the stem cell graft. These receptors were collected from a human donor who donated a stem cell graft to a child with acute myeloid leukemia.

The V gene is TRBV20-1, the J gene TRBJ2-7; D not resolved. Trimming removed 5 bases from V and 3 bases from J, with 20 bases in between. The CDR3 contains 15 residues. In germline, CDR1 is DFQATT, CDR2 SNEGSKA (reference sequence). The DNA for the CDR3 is TGCAGTGCTCGGCAAAGCAGTGGCCCAAACTACGAGCAGTACGTC. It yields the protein CSARQSSGPNYEQYV.

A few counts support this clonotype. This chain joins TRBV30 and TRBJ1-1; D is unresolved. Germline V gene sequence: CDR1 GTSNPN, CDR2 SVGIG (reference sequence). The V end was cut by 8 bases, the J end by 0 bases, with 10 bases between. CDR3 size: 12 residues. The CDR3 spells CAHGRVNTEAFF. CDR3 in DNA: TGTGCCCACGGGCGCGTGAACACTGAAGCTTTCTTT.

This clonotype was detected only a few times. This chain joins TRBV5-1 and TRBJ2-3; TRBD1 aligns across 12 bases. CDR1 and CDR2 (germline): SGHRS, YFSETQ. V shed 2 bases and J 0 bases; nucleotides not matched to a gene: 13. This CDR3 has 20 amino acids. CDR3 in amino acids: CASSFSPRDRGLASTDTQYF. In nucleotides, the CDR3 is TGCGCCAGCAGCTTCTCACCCCGGGACAGGGGGCTTGCAAGCACAGATACGCAGTATTTT.

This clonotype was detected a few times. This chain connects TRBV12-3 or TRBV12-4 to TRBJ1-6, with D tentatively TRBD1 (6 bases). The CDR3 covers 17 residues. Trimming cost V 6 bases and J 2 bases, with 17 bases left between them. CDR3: CASSQGTDETYNSPLHF. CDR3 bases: TGTGCCAGCAGCCAGGGGACCGACGAAACCTATAATTCACCCCTCCACTTT.

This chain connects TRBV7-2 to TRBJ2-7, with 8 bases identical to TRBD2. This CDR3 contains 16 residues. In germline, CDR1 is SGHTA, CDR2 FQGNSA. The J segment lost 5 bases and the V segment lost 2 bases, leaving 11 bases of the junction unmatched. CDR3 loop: CASSLIWRGVGNEQYF. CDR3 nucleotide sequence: TGTGCCAGCAGCTTAATCTGGCGGGGGGTCGGTAACGAGCAGTACTTC.

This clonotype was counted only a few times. CDR3 sequence: CASSLGPGGLISYEQYF. The CDR3 DNA is TGTGCCAGCAGCTTAGGTCCGGGGGGGCTTATCTCCTACGAGCAGTACTTC. The chain uses TRBV7-2 and TRBJ2-7, with 8 nucleotides matching TRBD2. Germline V lookup: CDR1 SGHTA, CDR2 FQGNSA. CDR3 length equals 17 residues. J lost 0 bases, V lost 1 base, and 8 bases had no gene match.

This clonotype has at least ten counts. CDR3 sequence: CSATSGYEQYV. The CDR3 DNA is TGCAGTGCTACTAGCGGCTACGAGCAGTACGTC. The chain employs TRBV20-1 and TRBJ2-7; TRBD2 matches 7 bases. This CDR3 has 11 amino acids. Germline V gene data show CDR1 as DFQATT and CDR2 as SNEGSKA (reference sequence). With 4 bases clipped from V and 3 bases from J, the junction kept 0 bases outside the gene matches.

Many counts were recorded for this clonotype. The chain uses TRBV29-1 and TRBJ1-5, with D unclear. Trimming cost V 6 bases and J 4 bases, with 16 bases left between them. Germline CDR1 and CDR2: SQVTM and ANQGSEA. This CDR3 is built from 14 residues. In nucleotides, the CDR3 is TGCAGCGTCCGAACGGGCGGTGGGAATCAGCCCCAGCATTTT. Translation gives CSVRTGGGNQPQHF.